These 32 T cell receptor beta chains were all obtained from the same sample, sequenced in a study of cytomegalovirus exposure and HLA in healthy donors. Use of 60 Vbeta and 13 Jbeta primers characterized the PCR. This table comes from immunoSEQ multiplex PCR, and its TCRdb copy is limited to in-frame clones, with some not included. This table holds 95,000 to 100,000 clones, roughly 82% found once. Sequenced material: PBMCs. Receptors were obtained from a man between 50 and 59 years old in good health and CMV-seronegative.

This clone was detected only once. The CDR3 DNA sequence: TGCGCCAGCAGCTTGGAGGGACAGGGGGCTGTCGGGGAGCTGTTTTTT. It yields the protein CASSLEGQGAVGELFF. The rearrangement uses TRBV5-1 and TRBJ2-2, with 12 bases that match TRBD1. The CDR3 has 16 residues. V shed 0 bases and J 7 bases; nucleotides not matched to a gene: 4. Germline V lookup: CDR1 SGHRS, CDR2 YFSETQ.

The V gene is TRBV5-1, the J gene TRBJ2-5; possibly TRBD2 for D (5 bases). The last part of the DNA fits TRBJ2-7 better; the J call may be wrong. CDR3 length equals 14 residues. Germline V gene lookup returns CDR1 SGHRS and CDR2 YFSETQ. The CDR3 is CASSLMYTADEQYF. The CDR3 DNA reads TGCGCCAGCAGCTTAATGTATACAGCGGACGAGCAGTACTTC.

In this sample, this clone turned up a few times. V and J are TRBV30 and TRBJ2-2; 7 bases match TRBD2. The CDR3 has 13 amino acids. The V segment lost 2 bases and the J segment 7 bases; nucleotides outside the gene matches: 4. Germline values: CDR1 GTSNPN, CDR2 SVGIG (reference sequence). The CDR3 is CAWSSRGVGELFF. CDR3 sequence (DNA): TGTGCCTGGAGTTCCCGGGGGGTCGGGGAGCTGTTTTTT.

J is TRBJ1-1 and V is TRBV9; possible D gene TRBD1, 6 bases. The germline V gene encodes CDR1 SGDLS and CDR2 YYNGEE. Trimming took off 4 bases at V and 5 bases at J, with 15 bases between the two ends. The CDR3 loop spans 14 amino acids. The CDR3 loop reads CASSKRAGETEAFF. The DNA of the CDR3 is TGTGCCAGCAGCAAAAGGGCAGGGGAGACTGAAGCTTTCTTT.

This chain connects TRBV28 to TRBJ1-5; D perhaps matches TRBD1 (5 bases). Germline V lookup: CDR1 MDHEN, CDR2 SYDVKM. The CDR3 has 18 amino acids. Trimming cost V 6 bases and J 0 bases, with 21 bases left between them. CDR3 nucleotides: TGTGCCAGCAGACAGCTCGCAGGGCAGCTGTATAGCAATCAGCCCCAGCATTTT. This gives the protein CASRQLAGQLYSNQPQHF.

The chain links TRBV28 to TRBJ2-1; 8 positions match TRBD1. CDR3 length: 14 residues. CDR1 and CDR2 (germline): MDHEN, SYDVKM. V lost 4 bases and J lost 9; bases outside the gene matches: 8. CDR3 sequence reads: CASSSGTGKAEQFF. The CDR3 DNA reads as TGTGCCAGCAGTTCCGGGACAGGAAAAGCTGAGCAGTTCTTC.

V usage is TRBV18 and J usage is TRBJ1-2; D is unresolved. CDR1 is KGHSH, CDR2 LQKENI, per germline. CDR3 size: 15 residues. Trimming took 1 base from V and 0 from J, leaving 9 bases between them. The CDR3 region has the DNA TGTGCCAGCTCACCACGAACAGAAGCTAACTATGGCTACACCTTC. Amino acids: CASSPRTEANYGYTF.

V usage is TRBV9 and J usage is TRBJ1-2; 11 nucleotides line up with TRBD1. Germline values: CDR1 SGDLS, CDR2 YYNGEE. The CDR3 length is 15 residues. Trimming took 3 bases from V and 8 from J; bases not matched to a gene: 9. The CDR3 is CASSGSDRGRKGYTF. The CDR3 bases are TGTGCCAGCAGCGGATCGGACAGGGGGCGTAAAGGCTACACCTTC.

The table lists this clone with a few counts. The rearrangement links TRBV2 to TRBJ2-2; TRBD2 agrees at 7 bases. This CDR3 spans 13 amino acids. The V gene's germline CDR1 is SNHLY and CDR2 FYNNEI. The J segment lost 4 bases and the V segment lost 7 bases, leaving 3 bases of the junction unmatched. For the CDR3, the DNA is TGTGCCAGCATGAGCGGGGTCACCGGGGAGCTGTTTTTT. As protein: CASMSGVTGELFF.

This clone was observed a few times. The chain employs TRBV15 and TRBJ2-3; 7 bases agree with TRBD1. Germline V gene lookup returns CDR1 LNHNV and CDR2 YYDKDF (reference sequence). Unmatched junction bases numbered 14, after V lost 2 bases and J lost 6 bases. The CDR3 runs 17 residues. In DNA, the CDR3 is TGTGCCACCAGCAGATTACTGACAGGGATGGGAGTGGATACGCAGTATTTT. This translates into CATSRLLTGMGVDTQYF.

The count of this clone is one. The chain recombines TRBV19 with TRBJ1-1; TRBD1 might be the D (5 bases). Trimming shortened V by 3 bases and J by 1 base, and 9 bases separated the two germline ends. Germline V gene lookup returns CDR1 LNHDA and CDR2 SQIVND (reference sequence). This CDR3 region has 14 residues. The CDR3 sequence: CASSMGRENTEAFF. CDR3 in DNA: TGTGCCAGTAGTATGGGCAGGGAGAACACTGAAGCTTTCTTT.

The CDR3 reads CASSAAGGGPDTQYF. Written as DNA, the CDR3 is TGTGCCAGCAGTGCGGCAGGGGGCGGCCCAGATACGCAGTATTTT. This chain connects TRBV6-4 to TRBJ2-3; 8 bases are a match to TRBD1. The V gene end was trimmed by 4 bases and the J gene end by 4 bases; junction bases not matched to a gene: 7. Germline V CDR1 and CDR2: MRHNA, SNTAGT. CDR3 length: 15 amino acids.

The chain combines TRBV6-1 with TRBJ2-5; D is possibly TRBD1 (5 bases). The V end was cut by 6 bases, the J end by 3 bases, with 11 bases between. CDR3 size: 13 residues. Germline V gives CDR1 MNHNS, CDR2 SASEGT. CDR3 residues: CASRWQGEETQYF. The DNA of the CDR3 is TGTGCCAGCAGATGGCAGGGTGAAGAGACCCAGTACTTC.

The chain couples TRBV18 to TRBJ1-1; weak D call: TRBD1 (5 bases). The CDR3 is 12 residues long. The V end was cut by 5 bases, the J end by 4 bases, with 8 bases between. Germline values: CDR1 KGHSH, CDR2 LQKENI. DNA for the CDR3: TGTGCCAGCTCAAGGGGATCCACTGAAGCTTTCTTT. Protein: CASSRGSTEAFF.

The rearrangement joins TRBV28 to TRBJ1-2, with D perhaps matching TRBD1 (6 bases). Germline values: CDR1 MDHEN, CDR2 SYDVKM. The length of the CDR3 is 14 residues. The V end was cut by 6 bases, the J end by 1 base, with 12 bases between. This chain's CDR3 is CASSRTAINYGYTF. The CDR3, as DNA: TGTGCCAGCAGCCGGACAGCTATTAACTATGGCTACACCTTC.

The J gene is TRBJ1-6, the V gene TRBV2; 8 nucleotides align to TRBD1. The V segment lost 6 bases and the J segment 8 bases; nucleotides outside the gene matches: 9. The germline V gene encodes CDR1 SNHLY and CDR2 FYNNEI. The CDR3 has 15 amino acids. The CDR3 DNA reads TGTGCCAGCAGGGCAGGACAGGGTAGGGATTCACCCCTCCACTTT. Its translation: CASRAGQGRDSPLHF. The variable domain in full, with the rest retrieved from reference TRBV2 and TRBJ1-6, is EPEVTQTPSHQVTQMGQEVILRCVPISNHLYFYWYRQILGQKVEFLVSFYNNEISEKSEIFDDQFSVERPDGSNFTLKIRSTKLEDSAMYFCASRAGQGRDSPLHFGNGTRLTVT.

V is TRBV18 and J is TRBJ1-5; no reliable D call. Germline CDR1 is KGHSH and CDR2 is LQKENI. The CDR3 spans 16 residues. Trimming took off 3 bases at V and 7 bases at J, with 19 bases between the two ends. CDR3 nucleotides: TGTGCCAGCTCACCCCCCGGGAGACCCACCAACCAGCCCCAGCATTTT. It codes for CASSPPGRPTNQPQHF.

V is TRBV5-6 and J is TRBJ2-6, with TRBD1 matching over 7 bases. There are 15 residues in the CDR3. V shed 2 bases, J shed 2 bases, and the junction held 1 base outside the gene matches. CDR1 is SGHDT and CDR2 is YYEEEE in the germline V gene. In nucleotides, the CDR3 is TGTGCCAGCAGCTTAGGGACAGCTGGGGCCAACGTCCTGACTTTC. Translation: CASSLGTAGANVLTF.

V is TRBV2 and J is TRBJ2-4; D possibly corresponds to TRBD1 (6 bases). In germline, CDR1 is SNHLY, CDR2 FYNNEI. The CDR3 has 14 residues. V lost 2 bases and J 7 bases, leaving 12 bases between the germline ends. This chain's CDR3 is CASSEKRQGNIQYF. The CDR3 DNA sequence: TGTGCCAGCAGTGAAAAGCGGCAGGGGAACATTCAGTACTTC.

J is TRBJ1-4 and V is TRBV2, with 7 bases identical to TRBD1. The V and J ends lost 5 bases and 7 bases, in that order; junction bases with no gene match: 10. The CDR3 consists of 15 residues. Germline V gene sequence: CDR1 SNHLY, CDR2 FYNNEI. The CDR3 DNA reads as TGTGCCAGCAGTTTAACAGGGGCGGCGGCTGAAAAACTGTTTTTT. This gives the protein CASSLTGAAAEKLFF.

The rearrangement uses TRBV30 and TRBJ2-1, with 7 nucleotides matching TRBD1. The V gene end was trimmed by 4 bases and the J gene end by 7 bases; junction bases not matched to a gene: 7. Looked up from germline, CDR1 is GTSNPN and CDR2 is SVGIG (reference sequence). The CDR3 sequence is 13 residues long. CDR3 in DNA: TGTGCCTGGACGAGACAGGGTGGTAATGAGCAGTTCTTC. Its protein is CAWTRQGGNEQFF.

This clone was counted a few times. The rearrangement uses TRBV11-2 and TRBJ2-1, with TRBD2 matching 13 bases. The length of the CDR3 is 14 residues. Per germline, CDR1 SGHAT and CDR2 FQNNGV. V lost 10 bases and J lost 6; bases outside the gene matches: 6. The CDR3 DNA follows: TGTGCCACCGGGACTAGCGGGGTGGGCAATGAGCAGTTCTTC. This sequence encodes CATGTSGVGNEQFF. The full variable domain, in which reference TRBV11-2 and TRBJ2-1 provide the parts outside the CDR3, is EAGVAQSPRYKIIEKRQSVAFWCNPISGHATLYWYQQILGQGPKLLIQFQNNGVVDDSQLPKDRFSAERLKGVDSTLKIQPAKLEDSAVYLCATGTSGVGNEQFFGPGTRLTVL.

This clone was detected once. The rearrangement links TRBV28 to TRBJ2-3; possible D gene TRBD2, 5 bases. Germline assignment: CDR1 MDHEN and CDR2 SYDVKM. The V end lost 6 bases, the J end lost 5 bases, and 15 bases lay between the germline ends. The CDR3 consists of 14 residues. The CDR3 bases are TGTGCCAGCAGCCCATCTGGGGAGCGAGATACGCAGTATTTT. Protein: CASSPSGERDTQYF. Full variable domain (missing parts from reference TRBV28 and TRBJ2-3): DVKVTQSSRYLVKRTGEKVFLECVQDMDHENMFWYRQDPGLGLRLIYFSYDVKMKEKGDIPEGYSVSREKKERFSLILESASTNQTSMYLCASSPSGERDTQYFGPGTRLTVL.

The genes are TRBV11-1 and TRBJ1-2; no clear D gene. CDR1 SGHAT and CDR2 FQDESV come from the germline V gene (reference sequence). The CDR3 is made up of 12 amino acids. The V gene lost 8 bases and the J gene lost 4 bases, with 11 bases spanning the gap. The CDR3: CASEGNSYGYTF. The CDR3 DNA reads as TGTGCCAGCGAGGGTAACAGCTATGGCTACACCTTC. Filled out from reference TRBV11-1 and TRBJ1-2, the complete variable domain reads EAEVAQSPRYKITEKSQAVAFWCDPISGHATLYWYRQILGQGPELLVQFQDESVVDDSQLPKDRFSAERLKGVDSTLKIQPAELGDSAMYLCASEGNSYGYTFGSGTRLTVV.

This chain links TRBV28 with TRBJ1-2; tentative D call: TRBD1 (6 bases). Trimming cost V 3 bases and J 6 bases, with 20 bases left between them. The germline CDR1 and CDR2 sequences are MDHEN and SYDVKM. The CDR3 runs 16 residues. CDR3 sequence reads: CASSLNGQIHSHGYTF. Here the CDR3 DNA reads TGTGCCAGCAGTTTGAACGGACAGATCCACTCCCATGGCTACACCTTC.

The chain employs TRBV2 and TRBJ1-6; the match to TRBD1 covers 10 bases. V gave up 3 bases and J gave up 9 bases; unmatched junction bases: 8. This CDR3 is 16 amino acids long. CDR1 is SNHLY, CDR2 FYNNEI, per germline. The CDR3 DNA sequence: TGTGCCAGCAGTGATAGGGCGGGACAGGGGACTTCACCCCTCCACTTT. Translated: CASSDRAGQGTSPLHF.

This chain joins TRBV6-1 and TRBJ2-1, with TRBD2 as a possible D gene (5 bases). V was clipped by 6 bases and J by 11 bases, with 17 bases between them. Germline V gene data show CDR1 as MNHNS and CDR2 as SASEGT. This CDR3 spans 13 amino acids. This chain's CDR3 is CASRDEGRTKQFF. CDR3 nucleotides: TGTGCCAGCAGGGACGAGGGTCGTACGAAGCAGTTCTTC.

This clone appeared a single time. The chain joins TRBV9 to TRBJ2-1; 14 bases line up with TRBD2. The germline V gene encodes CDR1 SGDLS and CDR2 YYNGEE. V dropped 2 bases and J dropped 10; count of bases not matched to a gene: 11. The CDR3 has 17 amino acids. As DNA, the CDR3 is TGTGCCAGCAGCGTCAAGGGACTAGCGGGAGTAAATACGGAGCAGTTCTTC. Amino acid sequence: CASSVKGLAGVNTEQFF.

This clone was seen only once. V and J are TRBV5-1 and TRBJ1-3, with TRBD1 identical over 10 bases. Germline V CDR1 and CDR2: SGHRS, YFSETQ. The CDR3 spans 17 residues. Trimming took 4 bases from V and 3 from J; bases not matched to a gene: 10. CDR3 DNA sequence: TGCGCCAGCAGCCCGGGACAGGGGTTCGGAGTTGGAAACACCATATATTTT. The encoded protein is CASSPGQGFGVGNTIYF.

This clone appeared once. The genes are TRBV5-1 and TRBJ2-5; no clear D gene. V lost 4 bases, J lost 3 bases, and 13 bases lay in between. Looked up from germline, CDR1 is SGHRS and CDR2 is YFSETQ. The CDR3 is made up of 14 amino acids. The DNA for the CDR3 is TGCGCCAGCAGCCTCGGGTCTCCAAAAGAGACCCAGTACTTC. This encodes CASSLGSPKETQYF. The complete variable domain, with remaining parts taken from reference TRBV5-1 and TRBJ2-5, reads KAGVTQTPRYLIKTRGQQVTLSCSPISGHRSVSWYQQTPGQGLQFLFEYFSETQRNKGNFPGRFSGRQFSNSRSEMNVSTLELGDSALYLCASSLGSPKETQYFGPGTRLLVL.

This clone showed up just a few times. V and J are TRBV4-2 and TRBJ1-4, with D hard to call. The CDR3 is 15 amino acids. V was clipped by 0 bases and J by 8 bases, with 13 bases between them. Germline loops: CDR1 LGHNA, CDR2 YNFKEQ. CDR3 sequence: CASSQEEPAREKLFF. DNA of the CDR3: TGTGCCAGCAGCCAAGAGGAGCCCGCAAGGGAAAAACTGTTTTTT.

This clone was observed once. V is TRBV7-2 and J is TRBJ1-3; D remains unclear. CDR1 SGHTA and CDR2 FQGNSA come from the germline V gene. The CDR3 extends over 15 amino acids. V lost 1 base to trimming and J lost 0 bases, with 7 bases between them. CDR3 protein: CASSLDGLSGNTIYF. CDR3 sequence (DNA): TGTGCCAGCAGCTTAGATGGACTCTCTGGAAACACCATATATTTT.